This T cell receptor beta chain was found in a study of cytomegalovirus exposure and HLA in healthy donors. This clone has only a few counts. With 60 Vbeta and 13 Jbeta primers, the PCR was carried out. Only in-frame clones appear in the TCRdb table, and some are missing; sequencing was by immunoSEQ multiplex PCR. The data show more than 95,000 clones, with approximately 17% seen just once and approximately 2.9% held by the top ten. Germline V gene lookup returns CDR1 MDHEN and CDR2 SYDVKM. The CDR3 contains 13 residues. V lost 6 bases and J lost 5, with 13 bases in between. This TCR came from a female donor in good health and CMV-seropositive. Sequences were obtained from PBMCs. V and J are TRBV28 and TRBJ1-1; tentatively, D is TRBD1 (6 bases). Here the CDR3 reads CASRQQGYTEAFF. DNA of the CDR3: TGTGCCAGCAGGCAGCAGGGGTATACTGAAGCTTTCTTT.